This TCR beta chain comes out of a study of post-analysis software for immune sequencing data. For the study at large: Disease courses included relapsing-remitting, secondary progressive and progressive-relapsing multiple sclerosis. Study findings and constraints: Four or five TRBV segments occurring more often in patients than controls included TRBV5-6, TRBV5-1 and TRBV20-1. Under the F measure, samples that were prepared in one batch clustered strongly together. Normalized Chao1 diversity was significantly lower in multiple sclerosis patients than in controls.

CDR3 length: 14 amino acids. In germline, CDR1 is SGHVS, CDR2 FQNEAQ. Germline trimming cut 3 bases from V and 7 bases from J; bases unmatched to any gene: 6. Remarks on this clonotype: Its target is not known.

Libraries were made from TCR beta cDNA, and they carried unique molecular identifiers. From around 0.96 to 9.9 million T cells, 500,000 or so cDNA molecules were obtained. TCRdb independently ran MiXCR on the PCR reads; one entry per CDR3 protein. This table holds 700,000 to 800,000 distinct CDR3 sequences, 25% to 30% found once. The receptor's source is a girl aged 5-17 years with multiple sclerosis. What was sequenced was blood. The gene calls are TRBV7-8 and TRBJ1-2; 9 bases map to TRBD1. Here the CDR3 reads CASSFWGTGFGYTF. CDR3 in DNA: TGTGCCAGCAGCTTTTGGGGGACAGGGTTTGGCTACACCTTC. The full variable domain, with the rest looked up from reference TRBV7-8 and TRBJ1-2, is GAGVSQSPRYKVAKRGQDVALRCDPISGHVSLFWYQQALGQGPEFLTYFQNEAQLDKSGLPSDRFFAERPEGSVSTLKIQRTQQEDSAVYLCASSFWGTGFGYTFGSGTRLTVV.